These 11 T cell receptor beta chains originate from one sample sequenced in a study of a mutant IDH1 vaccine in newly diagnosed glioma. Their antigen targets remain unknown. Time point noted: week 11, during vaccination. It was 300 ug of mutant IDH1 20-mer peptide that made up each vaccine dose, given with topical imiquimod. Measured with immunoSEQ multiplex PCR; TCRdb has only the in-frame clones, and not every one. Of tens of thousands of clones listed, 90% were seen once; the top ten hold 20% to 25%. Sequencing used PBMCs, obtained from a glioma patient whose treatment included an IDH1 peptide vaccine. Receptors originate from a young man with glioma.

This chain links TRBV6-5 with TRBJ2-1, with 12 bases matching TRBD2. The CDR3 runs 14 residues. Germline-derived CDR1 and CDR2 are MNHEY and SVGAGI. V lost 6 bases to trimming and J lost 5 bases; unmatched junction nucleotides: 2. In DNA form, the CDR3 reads TGTGCCAGCAGGACTAGCGGGAGAAACAATGAGCAGTTCTTC. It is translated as CASRTSGRNNEQFF.

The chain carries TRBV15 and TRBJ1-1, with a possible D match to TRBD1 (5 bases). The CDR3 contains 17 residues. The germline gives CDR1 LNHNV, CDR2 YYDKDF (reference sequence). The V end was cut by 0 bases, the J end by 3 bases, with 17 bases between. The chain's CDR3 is CATSRDQRRGADTEAFF. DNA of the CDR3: TGTGCCACCAGCAGAGATCAAAGGAGAGGGGCAGACACTGAAGCTTTCTTT.

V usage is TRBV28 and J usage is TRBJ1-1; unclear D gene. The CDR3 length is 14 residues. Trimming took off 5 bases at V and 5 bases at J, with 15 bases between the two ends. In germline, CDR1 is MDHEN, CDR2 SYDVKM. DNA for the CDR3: TGTGCCAGCAGTGCCCCGAGTGCCCGGACTGAAGCTTTCTTT. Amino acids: CASSAPSARTEAFF.

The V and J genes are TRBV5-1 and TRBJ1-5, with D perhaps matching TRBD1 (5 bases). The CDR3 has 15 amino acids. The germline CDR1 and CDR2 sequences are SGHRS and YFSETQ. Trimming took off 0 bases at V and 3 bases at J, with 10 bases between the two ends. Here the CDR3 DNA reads TGCGCCAGCAGCTTGGGGGGCCGTTCCAATCAGCCCCAGCATTTT. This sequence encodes CASSLGGRSNQPQHF.

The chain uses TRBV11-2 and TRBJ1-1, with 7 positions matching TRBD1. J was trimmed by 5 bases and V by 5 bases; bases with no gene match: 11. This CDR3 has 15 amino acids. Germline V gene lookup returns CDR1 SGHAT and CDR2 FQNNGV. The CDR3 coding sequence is TGTGCCAGCAGCCCTCGGACAGGAGCGAAAACTGAAGCTTTCTTT. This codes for CASSPRTGAKTEAFF.

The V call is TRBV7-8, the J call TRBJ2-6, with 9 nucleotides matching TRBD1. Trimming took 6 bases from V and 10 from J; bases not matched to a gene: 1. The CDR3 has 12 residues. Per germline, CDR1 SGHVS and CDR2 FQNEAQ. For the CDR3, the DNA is TGTGCCAGCAGGACAGGGGGAAACGTCCTGACTTTC. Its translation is CASRTGGNVLTF.

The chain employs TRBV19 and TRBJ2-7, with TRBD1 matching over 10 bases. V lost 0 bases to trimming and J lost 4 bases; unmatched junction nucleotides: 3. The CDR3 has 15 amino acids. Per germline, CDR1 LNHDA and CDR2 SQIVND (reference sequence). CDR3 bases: TGTGCCAGTAGTATAGATCGACAGGGGGCATACGAGCAGTACTTC. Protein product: CASSIDRQGAYEQYF. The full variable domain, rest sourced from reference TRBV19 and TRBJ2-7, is DGGITQSPKYLFRKEGQNVTLSCEQNLNHDAMYWYRQDPGQGLRLIYYSQIVNDFQKGDIAEGYSVSREKKESFPLTVTSAQKNPTAFYLCASSIDRQGAYEQYFGPGTRLTVT.

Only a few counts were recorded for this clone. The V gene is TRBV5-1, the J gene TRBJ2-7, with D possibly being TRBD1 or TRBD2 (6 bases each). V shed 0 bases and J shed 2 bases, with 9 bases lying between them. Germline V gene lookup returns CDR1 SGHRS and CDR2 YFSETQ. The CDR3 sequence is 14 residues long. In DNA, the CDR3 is TGCGCCAGCAGCTTGGGAGGGGGGACCTACGAGCAGTACTTC. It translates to CASSLGGGTYEQYF.

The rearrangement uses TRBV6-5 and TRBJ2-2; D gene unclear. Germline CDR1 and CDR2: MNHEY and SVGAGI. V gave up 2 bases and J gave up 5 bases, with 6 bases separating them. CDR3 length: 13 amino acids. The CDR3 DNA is TGTGCCAGCAGTTACAGGCCTACCGGGGAGCTGTTTTTT. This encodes CASSYRPTGELFF.

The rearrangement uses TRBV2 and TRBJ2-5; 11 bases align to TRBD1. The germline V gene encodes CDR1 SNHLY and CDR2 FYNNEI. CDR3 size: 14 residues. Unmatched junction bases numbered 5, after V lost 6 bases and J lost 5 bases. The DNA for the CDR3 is TGTGCCAGCAGCGCGGACAGGGGGCAGGAGACCCAGTACTTC. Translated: CASSADRGQETQYF. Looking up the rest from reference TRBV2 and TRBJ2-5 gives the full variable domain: EPEVTQTPSHQVTQMGQEVILRCVPISNHLYFYWYRQILGQKVEFLVSFYNNEISEKSEIFDDQFSVERPDGSNFTLKIRSTKLEDSAMYFCASSADRGQETQYFGPGTRLLVL.

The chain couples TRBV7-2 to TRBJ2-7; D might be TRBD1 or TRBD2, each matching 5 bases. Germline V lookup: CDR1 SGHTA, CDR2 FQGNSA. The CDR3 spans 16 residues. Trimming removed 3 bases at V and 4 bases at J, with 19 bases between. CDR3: CASSLDRGRETYEQYF. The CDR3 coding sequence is TGTGCCAGCAGCTTGGACCGGGGCAGGGAAACTTACGAGCAGTACTTC.